This T cell receptor beta chain was retrieved from a study of T cell responses to AZD1222 COVID-19 vaccine. Study findings and constraints: With two AZD1222 doses given, Spike-specific TCR breadth and depth both rose. After the peak T cell response, and only then, were repertoires sampled.

Clones were read by immunoSEQ multiplex PCR, and TCRdb kept only the in-frame ones, dropping some. The sample has around 160,000 clones, 88% seen once. Notes on this clone: Its specificity is not known.

V shed 5 bases, J shed 3 bases, and the junction held 14 bases outside the gene matches. The CDR3 is 18 residues long. Germline assignment: CDR1 MDHEN and CDR2 SYDVKM. Sequencing was performed on peripheral blood, taken on day 0 of AZD1222 vaccination. This TCR was sampled from an adult in good health. V and J are TRBV28 and TRBJ1-5; 9 bases agree with TRBD1. CDR3 DNA sequence: TGTGCCAGCAGTCGGGACAGGGTGGGTCATGCGTACAATCAGCCCCAGCATTTT. Translated: CASSRDRVGHAYNQPQHF.